This T cell receptor (beta chain) was retrieved from a study of T-cell reconstitution after alpha-beta-depleted transplantation in children. Study-wide findings and caveats: It was newly produced T cells that mostly accounted for T-cell counts and diversity one year after transplant. From surviving recipient T cells and thymic progenitors came the high day-60 TCRbeta diversity observed in some patients.

Unique molecular identifiers featured in how the TCRbeta library was prepared. Each CDR3 protein gets one entry after TCRdb re-called the PCR reads with MiXCR. The table shows approximately 70,000 distinct CDR3 sequences, with roughly 5% occurring only once. Many counts were recorded for this clonotype. The antigen remains undetermined. The CDR3 is made up of 14 amino acids. The J segment lost 3 bases and the V segment lost 6 bases, leaving 5 bases of the junction unmatched. CDR1 KGHSH and CDR2 LQKENI come from the germline V gene. This chain links TRBV18 with TRBJ1-5; 7 nucleotides align to TRBD1. The input for sequencing was PBMCs, mostly from graft donor cells, taken 180 days after TCRalphabeta/CD19-depleted stem cell transplant. This receptor was taken from a boy under two years old who had a stem cell transplant for acute myeloid leukemia, so the T cells may come from the graft donor. DNA for the CDR3: TGTGCCAGCTCGCCGGGACAGACCAATCAGCCCCAGCATTTT. Encoded protein: CASSPGQTNQPQHF.